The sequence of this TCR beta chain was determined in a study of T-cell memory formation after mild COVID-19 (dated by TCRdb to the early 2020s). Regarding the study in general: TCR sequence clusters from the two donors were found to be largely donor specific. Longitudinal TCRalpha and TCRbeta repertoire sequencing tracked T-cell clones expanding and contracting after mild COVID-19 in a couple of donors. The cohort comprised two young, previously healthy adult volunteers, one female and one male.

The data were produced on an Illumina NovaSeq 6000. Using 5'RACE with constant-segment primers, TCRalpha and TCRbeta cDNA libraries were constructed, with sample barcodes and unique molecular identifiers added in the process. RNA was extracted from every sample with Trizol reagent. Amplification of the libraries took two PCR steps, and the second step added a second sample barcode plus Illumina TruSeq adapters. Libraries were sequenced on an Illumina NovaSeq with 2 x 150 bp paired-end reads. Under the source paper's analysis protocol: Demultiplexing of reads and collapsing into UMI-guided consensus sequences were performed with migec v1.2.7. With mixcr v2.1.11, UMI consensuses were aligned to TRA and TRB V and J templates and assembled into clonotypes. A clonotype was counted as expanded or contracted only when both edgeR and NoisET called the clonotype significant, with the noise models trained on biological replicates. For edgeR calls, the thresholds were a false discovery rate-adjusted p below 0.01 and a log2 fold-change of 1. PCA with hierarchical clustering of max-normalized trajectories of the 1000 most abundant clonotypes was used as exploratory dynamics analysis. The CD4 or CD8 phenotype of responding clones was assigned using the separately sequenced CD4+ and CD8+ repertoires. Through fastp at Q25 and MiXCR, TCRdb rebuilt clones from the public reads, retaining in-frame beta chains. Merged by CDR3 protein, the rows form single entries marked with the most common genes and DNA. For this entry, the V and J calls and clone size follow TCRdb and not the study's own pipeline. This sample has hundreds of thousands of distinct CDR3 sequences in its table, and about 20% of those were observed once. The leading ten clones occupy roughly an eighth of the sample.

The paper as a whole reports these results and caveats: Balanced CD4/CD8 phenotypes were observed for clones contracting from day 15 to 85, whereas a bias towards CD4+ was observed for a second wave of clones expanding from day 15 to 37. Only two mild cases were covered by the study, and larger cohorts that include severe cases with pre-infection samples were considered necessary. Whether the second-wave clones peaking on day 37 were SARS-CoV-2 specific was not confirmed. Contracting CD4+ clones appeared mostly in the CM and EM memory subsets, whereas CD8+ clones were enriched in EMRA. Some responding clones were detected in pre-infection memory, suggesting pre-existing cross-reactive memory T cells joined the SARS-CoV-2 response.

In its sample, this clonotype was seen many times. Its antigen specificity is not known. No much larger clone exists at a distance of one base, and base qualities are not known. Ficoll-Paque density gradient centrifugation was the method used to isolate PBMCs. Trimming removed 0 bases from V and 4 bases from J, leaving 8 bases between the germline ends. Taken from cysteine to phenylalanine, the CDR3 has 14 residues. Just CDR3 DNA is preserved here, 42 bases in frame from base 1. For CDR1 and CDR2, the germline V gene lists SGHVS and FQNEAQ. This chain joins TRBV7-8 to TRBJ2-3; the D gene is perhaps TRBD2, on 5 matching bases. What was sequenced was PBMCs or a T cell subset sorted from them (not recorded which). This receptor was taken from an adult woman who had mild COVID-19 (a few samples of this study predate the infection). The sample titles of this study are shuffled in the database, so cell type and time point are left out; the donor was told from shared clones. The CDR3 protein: CASSLAGAADTQYF. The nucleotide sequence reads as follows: TGTGCCAGCAGCTTAGCGGGAGCGGCAGATACGCAGTATTTT.